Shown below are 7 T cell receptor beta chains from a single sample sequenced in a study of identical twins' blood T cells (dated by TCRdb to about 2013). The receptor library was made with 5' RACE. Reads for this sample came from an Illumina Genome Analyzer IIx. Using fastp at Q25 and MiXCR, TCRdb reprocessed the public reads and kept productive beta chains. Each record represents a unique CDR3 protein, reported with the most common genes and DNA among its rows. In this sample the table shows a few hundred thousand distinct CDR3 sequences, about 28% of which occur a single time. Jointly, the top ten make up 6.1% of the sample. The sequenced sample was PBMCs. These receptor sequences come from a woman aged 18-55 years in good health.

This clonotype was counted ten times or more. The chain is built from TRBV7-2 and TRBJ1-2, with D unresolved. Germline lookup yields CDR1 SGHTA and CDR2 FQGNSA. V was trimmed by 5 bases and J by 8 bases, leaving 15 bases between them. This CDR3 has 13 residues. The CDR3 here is CASSAKRIYGYTF. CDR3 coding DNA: TGTGCCAGCAGCGCCAAGCGGATCTACGGCTACACCTTC.

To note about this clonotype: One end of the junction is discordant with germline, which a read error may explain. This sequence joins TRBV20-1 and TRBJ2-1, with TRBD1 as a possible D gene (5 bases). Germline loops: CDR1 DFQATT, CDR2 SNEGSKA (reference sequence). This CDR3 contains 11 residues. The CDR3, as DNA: TGCAGTCTAGGGGATAACAATGAGCGGTTCTTC. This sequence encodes CSLGDNNERFF.

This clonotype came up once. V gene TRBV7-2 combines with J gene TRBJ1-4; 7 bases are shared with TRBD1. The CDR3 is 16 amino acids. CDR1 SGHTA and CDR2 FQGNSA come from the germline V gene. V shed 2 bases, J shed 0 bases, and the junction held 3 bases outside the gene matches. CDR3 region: CASSLLGTATNEKLFF. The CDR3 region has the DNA TGTGCCAGCAGCTTACTGGGGACAGCAACTAATGAAAAACTGTTTTTT.

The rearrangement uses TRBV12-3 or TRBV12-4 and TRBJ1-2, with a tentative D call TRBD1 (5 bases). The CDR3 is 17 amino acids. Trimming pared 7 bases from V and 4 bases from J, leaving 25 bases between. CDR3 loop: CASILSGGRFFLYGYTF. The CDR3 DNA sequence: TGTGCCAGCATTCTATCTGGGGGTCGCTTTTTCCTCTATGGCTACACCTTC.

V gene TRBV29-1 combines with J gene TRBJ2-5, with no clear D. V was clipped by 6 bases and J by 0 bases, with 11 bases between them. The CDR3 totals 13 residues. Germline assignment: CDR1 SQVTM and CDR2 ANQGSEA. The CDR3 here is CSVRGPNQETQYF. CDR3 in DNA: TGCAGCGTAAGAGGACCGAACCAAGAGACCCAGTACTTC.

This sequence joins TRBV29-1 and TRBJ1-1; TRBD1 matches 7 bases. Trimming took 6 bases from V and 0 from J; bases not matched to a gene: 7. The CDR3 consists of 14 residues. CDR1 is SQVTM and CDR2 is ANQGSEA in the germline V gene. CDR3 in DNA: TGCAGCGTAGAGGGGGCCAAAATGAACACTGAAGCTTTCTTT. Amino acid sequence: CSVEGAKMNTEAFF.

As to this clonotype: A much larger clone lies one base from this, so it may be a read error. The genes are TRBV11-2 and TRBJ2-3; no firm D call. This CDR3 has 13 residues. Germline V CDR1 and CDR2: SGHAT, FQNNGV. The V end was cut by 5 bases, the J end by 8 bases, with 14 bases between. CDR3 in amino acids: CASSGYEAGTQYF. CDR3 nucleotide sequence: TGTGCCAGCAGCGGTTATGAGGCAGGTACGCAGTATTTT.